This T cell receptor (beta chain) was recorded in a study (dated by TCRdb to the mid-2010s). Study-wide context: Whether tumor-infiltrating Tregs in breast cancer are recruited from blood Tregs or converted in situ from other CD4+ T cell subsets was tested.

This clonotype has only a few counts. The antigen this receptor binds is unknown. Base-call qualities are not available, and no considerably larger clone is one nucleotide away. To purify naive CD4+ T cells, the Miltenyi Naive CD4+ T Cell Isolation kit was used, and CD25 microbeads served to deplete Tregs. Tregs, naive and memory CD4+ T cells from tumor, blood and ipsilateral draining lymph nodes of a few breast cancer patients underwent full-length TCR alpha and beta sequencing. Tumor tissue and lymph nodes from ipsilateral axillary dissection were perfused with PBS, minced and digested with collagenase I and hyaluronidase. Mononuclear cells from lymph nodes or about 55 ml of peripheral blood were isolated by Ficoll density gradient centrifugation. Sorted cell populations were confirmed by FACS to exceed 90% purity. Paper-wide results and their limitations: Tumor memory CD4+ T cell TCR gene usage clustered with blood and lymph node memory CD4+ cells and lymph node naive CD4+ cells. Validation in the larger cohort was restricted to a single TCR beta V-J rearrangement rather than whole repertoires. The TCR alpha and beta sequences of tumor-infiltrating Tregs showed the greatest overlap with tumor naive CD4+ T cells, followed by blood naive CD4+ T cells.

Full-length TCR variable regions were amplified by 5' RACE PCR with constant-region reverse primers, followed by semi-nested PCR with Nested Universal Primer A. Using the ReliaPrep RNA Cell Miniprep System, total RNA was extracted, and the SMARTer RACE 5'/3' Kit was then used to reverse transcribe the RNA into 5'RACE-ready cDNA. Full-length TCR alpha and beta libraries were barcoded with multiplex adaptors and sequenced on an Illumina MiSeq. Per the source publication's procedure: For each of nine subset-tissue groups, sequencing data from the five patients were pooled, and the groups were compared by unsupervised clustering of TCR gene usage. The Morisita-Horn index was used to calculate repertoire similarity, with shared sequences weighted according to their contribution to each repertoire. TCRdb handled the public reads itself, with Q25 trimming in fastp and clone calling in MiXCR, and kept productive beta chains. When rows share a CDR3 protein, they turn into one entry using the most common DNA and genes. TCRdb's processing, not the authors', yielded these V and J calls. The sample profile shows some 37,000 distinct CDR3 sequences; approximately 19% of them were found once. Around 2.8% of the sample goes to the ten largest clones.

CDR1 SNHLY and CDR2 FYNNEI are derived from the germline V gene. Trimming removed 7 bases from V and 5 bases from J; the gene matches leave 4 bases unexplained. The CDR3 holds 12 amino acids from the cysteine to the phenylalanine. The kept DNA is CDR3 alone, 36 bases in frame from the first base. The receptor's source is a female donor with breast cancer. The material sequenced was naive CD4+ T cells sorted from a lymph node. Per the publication, the cell subset or site label means: naive CD4+ T cells, CD4+CD45RA+CD25-. Recombination joined TRBV2 with TRBJ1-1; 7 bases in between match TRBD1. The CDR3 loop reads CASNYRGTEAFF. The DNA sequence follows: TGTGCCAGCAATTACAGGGGTACTGAAGCTTTCTTT.